This passage covers 5 T cell receptor beta chains from one sample sequenced in a study of T-cell reconstitution after alpha-beta-depleted transplantation in children. The TCRbeta library was prepared with unique molecular identifiers. TCRdb used MiXCR to reprocess the PCR reads, holding one entry per CDR3 protein. The sample shows about 240,000 distinct CDR3 sequences, about 23% of them seen only once. Here the sequenced sample was PBMCs, taken before TCRalphabeta/CD19-depleted stem cell transplant. The receptors here all came from a girl aged 2 to 10 with Fanconi anemia, due to receive a stem cell transplant.

This clonotype showed up many times. V usage is TRBV15 and J usage is TRBJ1-4; D may be TRBD1 (5 bases). V dropped 1 base and J dropped 3 bases, with 9 bases sitting between them. The CDR3 contains 15 residues. Germline V lookup: CDR1 LNHNV, CDR2 YYDKDF (reference sequence). In nucleotides, the CDR3 is TGTGCCACCAGCAGAGCCAGGGTACCTAATGAAAAACTGTTTTTT. This sequence encodes CATSRARVPNEKLFF.

The chain recombines TRBV11-2 with TRBJ2-2; 9 bases line up with TRBD1. Per the germline V gene, CDR1 is SGHAT and CDR2 is FQNNGV. This CDR3 spans 17 amino acids. Trimming removed 5 bases from V and 5 bases from J; junction bases left unmatched: 12. CDR3 residues: CASSPTGGEEWTGELFF. CDR3 DNA: TGTGCCAGCAGCCCTACAGGGGGCGAGGAATGGACCGGGGAGCTGTTTTTT.

A remark on this clonotype: Since a much larger clone is just one base distant, this may be a read error. V gene TRBV20-1 combines with J gene TRBJ2-7, with 8 nucleotides matching TRBD1. The CDR3 has 15 residues. Germline V CDR1 and CDR2: DFQATT, SNEGSKA (reference sequence). Here the CDR3 reads CCASKPGQVTYEQYF. The DNA of the CDR3 is TGCTGTGCTAGCAAGCCGGGACAGGTAACCTACGAGCAGTACTTC.

The chain uses TRBV20-1 and TRBJ2-5; D is uncertain. V lost 4 bases and J lost 0, with 3 bases in between. The CDR3 runs to 11 residues. From germline, CDR1 is DFQATT and CDR2 SNEGSKA (reference sequence). The CDR3 spells CSAMYQETQYF. Written as DNA, the CDR3 is TGCAGTGCTATGTACCAAGAGACCCAGTACTTC.

This clonotype was counted ten times or more. This chain links TRBV20-1 with TRBJ2-1; 10 nucleotides line up with TRBD2. CDR1 DFQATT and CDR2 SNEGSKA come from the germline V gene (reference sequence). Trimming cost V 1 base and J 5 bases; bases outside gene matches: 5. The CDR3 consists of 15 residues. The CDR3 sequence: CSARVLAGSHNEQFF. The CDR3 DNA follows: TGCAGTGCTAGAGTACTAGCGGGAAGTCACAATGAGCAGTTCTTC.